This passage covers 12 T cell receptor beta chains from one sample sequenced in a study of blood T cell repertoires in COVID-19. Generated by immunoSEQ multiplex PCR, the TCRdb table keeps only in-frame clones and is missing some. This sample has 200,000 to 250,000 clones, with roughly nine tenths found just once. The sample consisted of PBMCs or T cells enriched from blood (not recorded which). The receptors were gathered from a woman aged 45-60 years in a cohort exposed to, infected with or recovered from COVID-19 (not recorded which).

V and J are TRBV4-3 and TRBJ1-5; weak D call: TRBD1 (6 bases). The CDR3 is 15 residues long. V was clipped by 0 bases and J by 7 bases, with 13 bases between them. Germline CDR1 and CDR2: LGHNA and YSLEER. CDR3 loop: CASSQDFAGAQPQHF. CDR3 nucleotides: TGCGCCAGCAGCCAAGATTTTGCGGGGGCACAGCCCCAGCATTTT.

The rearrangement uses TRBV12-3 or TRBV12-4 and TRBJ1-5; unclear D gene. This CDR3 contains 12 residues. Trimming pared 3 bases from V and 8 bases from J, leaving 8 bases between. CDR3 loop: CASSFIREPQHF. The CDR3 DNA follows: TGTGCCAGCAGTTTTATACGGGAGCCCCAGCATTTT.

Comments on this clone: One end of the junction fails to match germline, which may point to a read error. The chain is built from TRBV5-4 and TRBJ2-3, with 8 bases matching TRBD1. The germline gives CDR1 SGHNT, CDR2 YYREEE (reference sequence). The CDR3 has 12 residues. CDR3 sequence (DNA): TGTGCCAGCAGCCCGGGGACAGGTACGCAGTATTTT. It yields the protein CASSPGTGTQYF. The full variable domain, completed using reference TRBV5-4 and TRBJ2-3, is ETGVTQSPTHLIKTRGQQVTLRCSSQSGHNTVSWYQQALGQGPQFIFQYYREEENGRGNFPPRFSGLQFPNYSSELNVNALELDDSALYLCASSPGTGTQYFGPGTRLTVL.

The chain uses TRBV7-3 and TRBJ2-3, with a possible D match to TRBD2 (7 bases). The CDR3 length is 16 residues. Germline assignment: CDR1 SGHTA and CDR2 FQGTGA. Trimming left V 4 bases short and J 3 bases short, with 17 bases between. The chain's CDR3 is CASSSRTRGATDTQYF. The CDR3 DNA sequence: TGTGCCAGCAGCTCCCGGACTAGGGGGGCAACAGATACGCAGTATTTT.

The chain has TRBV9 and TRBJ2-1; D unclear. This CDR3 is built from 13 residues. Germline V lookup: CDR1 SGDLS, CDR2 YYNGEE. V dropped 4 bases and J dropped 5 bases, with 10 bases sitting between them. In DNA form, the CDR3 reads TGTGCCAGCAGCCTTACCCGGGACAATGAGCAGTTCTTC. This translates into CASSLTRDNEQFF.

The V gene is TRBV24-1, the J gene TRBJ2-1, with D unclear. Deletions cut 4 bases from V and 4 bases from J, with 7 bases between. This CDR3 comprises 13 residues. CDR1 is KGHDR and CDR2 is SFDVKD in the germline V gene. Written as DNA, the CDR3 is TGTGCCACCAGTGACCAACAGTACAATGAGCAGTTCTTC. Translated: CATSDQQYNEQFF.

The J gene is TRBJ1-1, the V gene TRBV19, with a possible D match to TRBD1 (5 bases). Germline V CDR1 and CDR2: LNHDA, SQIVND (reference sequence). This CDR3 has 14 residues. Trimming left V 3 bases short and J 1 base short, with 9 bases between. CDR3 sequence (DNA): TGTGCCAGTAGTATCCCACAGGAGAACACTGAAGCTTTCTTT. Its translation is CASSIPQENTEAFF.

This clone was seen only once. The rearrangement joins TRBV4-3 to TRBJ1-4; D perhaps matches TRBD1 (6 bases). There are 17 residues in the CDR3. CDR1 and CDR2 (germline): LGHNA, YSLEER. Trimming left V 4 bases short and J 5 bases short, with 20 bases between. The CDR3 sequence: CASSRTPGLRGNEKLFF. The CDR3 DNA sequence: TGCGCCAGCAGCCGTACTCCCGGACTTAGGGGGAATGAAAAACTGTTTTTT.

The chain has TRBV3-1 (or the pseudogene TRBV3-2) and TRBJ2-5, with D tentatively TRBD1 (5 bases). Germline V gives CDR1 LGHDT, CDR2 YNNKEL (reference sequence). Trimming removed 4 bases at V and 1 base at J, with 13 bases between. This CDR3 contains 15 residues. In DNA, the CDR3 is TGTGCCAGCAGCCTCGGGCAGGGCCCCCAAGAGACCCAGTACTTC. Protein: CASSLGQGPQETQYF.

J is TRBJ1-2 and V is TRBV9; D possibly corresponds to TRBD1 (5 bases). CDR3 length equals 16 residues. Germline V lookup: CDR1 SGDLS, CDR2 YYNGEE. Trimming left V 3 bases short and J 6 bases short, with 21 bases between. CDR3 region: CASSAMLRDSFHGYTF. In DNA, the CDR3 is TGTGCCAGCAGCGCCATGCTCCGGGACTCTTTTCATGGCTACACCTTC. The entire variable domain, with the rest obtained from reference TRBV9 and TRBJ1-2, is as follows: DSGVTQTPKHLITATGQRVTLRCSPRSGDLSVYWYQQSLDQGLQFLIQYYNGEERAKGNILERFSAQQFPDLHSELNLSSLELGDSALYFCASSAMLRDSFHGYTFGSGTRLTVV.

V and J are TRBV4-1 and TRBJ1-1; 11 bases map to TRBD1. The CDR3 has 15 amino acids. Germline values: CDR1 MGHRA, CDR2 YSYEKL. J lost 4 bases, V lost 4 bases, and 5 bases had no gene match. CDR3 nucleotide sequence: TGCGCCAGCAGCCCAGAAGGGACAGGGGGCACTGAAGCTTTCTTT. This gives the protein CASSPEGTGGTEAFF.

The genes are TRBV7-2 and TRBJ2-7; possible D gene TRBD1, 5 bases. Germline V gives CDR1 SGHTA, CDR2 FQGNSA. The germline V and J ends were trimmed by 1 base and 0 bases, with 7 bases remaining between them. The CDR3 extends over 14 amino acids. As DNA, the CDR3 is TGTGCCAGCAGCTTAGGACAGATCTCCTACGAGCAGTACTTC. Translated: CASSLGQISYEQYF.